This T cell receptor beta chain was recorded in a study of tumor-infiltrating lymphocytes in primary liver carcinoma (dated by TCRdb to about 2017). Concerning the study at large: Of the five patients (three men and two women, aged 30 to 69 years), four had hepatocellular carcinoma and one had combined HCC and intrahepatic cholangiocarcinoma. Tumors of the five patients were stage T1-T3 N0M0 with maximum diameters of roughly 4.2 to 11 cm. Repertoires from technical replicates were highly reproducible, with mean shared-clone rates near 0.89 and correlation coefficients above 0.95. To link TCRbeta repertoire diversity with the local molecular phenotype, the 25 or so tumor region samples were profiled using Agilent mRNA microarrays. A total of 35 or so specimens from 5 patients, comprising some 25 tumor regions, 5 adjacent noncancerous liver tissues and 5 peripheral blood samples, were covered by TCRbeta repertoire sequencing. Each sample produced about 3.5 to 7.5 million productive TCRbeta reads, and read depth showed no significant difference between tissue types. TCRbeta repertoire sequencing, expression microarrays and whole-exome sequencing were combined in the study across five regions of each liver tumor, with adjacent normal tissue and blood also included. What the authors observed across the whole study: Repertoire overlap was higher between tumor regions (mean about 35%) than tumor-adjacent (approximately 17%) or tumor-blood (14%) pairs, consistent with antigen-driven expansion. The top 250 clones accounted for a significantly greater share of the repertoire in tumors than in blood (p = 0.039). Only about 7-24% of top clones were present in all five regions of a tumor, suggesting spatial heterogeneity of tumor-infiltrating T cells. Because the samples were bulk and unsorted, CD4+ and CD8+ T cell repertoires could not be compared. Because only the TCR beta chain was sequenced and unpaired alpha chains were not captured, true repertoire diversity is likely underestimated. Only 4 to 6 patients were included in the study, and the authors note that the findings should be validated in a larger study.

A constant-region primer and ProtoScript II reverse transcriptase were used to reverse-transcribe TCRbeta-specific cDNA from about 0.55 ug total RNA. Three nested multiplex PCR rounds, following a slightly modified ARM-PCR procedure, were used to build the TCRbeta libraries. Multiplex TRBV1-TRBV30 forward primers and a Cbeta reverse primer were used in the first two PCR rounds, each of which was run for approximately 9 cycles. Sample barcodes and Illumina adapters were added in a final 25-cycle PCR using Deep VentR polymerase. Before sequencing, amplicons of 200-500 bp were purified from gel using a QIAquick gel extraction kit. TCRbeta amplicons were sequenced on an Illumina HiSeq 2500 with 250-bp paired-end reads. In the original analysis: Quality trimming of reads was performed with Trimmomatic v0.33, and paired reads were merged with FLASH v1.2.11 so that full CDR3 sequences could be recovered. V, D and J germline segments were assigned to the rearranged TCRbeta sequences using MiGEC v1.2.1b. Clonotype statistics and Shannon-Wiener diversity indices were calculated with VDJtools v1.0.0. Except for diversity analysis, only each sample's 250 most abundant clonotypes were used in subsequent analyses to reduce sampling bias. TCRdb's own reprocessing of the public reads used fastp at Q25 and MiXCR and kept productive beta chains. Rows with a matching CDR3 protein are joined into one entry that keeps the most common DNA and genes. The V and J calls shown here were made by TCRdb, not taken from the authors' results. The sample includes about 97,000 distinct CDR3 sequences, with approximately 70% observed a single time. Around 12% of the sample is taken by the ten largest.

The CDR3 holds 15 amino acids from the cysteine to the phenylalanine. Solely the CDR3 DNA is kept, with 45 bases framed from the first base. The germline V gene provides CDR1 SGHDN and CDR2 FVKESK. V is clipped by 1 base and J by 4 bases, and the sequence between their germline boundaries is 12 bases long. Without any cell sorting, total RNA and DNA were co-extracted from approximately 20-30 mg of bulk tissue using the AllPrep DNA/RNA mini kit. About 5 patients with histopathologically diagnosed primary liver carcinoma underwent surgical resection in China between November 2015 and 2016. Patients had chronic HBV infection and were treatment-naive at sampling. Each tumor was sampled at five spatially separated regions: the tumor centre plus the superior, inferior, left-lateral and right-lateral poles. Histology showed that every tumor sample contained more than 80% viable tumor cells. Pieces of fresh tumor and adjacent tissue were cut in half, with one half kept in RNAlater at -80 degrees C and the other half sent for histology.

As regards this clonotype: It has no known antigen specificity. A much more abundant neighbour one base away suggests this may be a read error.

Here the chain combines TRBV14 and TRBJ2-3; the D segment could be TRBD2, given 5 matching bases. This clonotype was obtained from a woman aged 60 to 75 with primary liver carcinoma and hepatitis B virus infection. The specimen was liver tumor tissue from sampling region 2. What the cell subset or site label conveys for this sample: tumor region T2, inferior pole. The DNA reads as follows: TGTGCCAGCAGCCAAGCCCGGGGATGGCCAGATACGCAGTATTTT. Its amino acids are CASSQARGWPDTQYF.